Shown below are 14 T cell receptor beta chains from a single sample sequenced in a study of T cell responses to AZD1222 COVID-19 vaccine. Produced via immunoSEQ multiplex PCR; TCRdb's table is partial and in-frame only. The table has over 25,000 clones, about 77% seen once; the top ten hold 5% to 6.5%. The sample consisted of peripheral blood, taken on day 0 of AZD1222 vaccination. Receptor source: an adult in good health.

The rearrangement uses TRBV7-9 and TRBJ1-1, with D possibly matching TRBD1 (5 bases). The CDR3 covers 14 residues. Germline-derived CDR1 and CDR2 are SEHNR and FQNEAQ (reference sequence). Trimming pared 5 bases from V and 3 bases from J, leaving 13 bases between. The CDR3 DNA sequence: TGTGCCAGCAGCCCGTTCGTGGGGGACACTGAAGCTTTCTTT. Translating it yields CASSPFVGDTEAFF.

This clone was observed a handful of times. Additional DNA sequences in this sample encode the identical CDR3. The gene calls are TRBV19 and TRBJ2-6, with D uncertain. Germline CDR1 is LNHDA and CDR2 is SQIVND (reference sequence). Trimming shortened V by 0 bases and J by 0 bases, and 3 bases separated the two germline ends. The CDR3 spans 15 residues. The CDR3 DNA follows: TGTGCCAGTAGTATAGAGCTCTCTGGGGCCAACGTCCTGACTTTC. Translated, it gives CASSIELSGANVLTF.

This clone was counted between two and nine times. CDR3: CASSLALGTEAFF. CDR3 in DNA: TGTGCCAGCAGTTTGGCCTTGGGCACTGAAGCTTTCTTT. The chain joins TRBV12-3 or TRBV12-4 to TRBJ1-1; D is undetermined. The CDR3 runs 13 residues. V was pared by 3 bases and J by 4 bases, with 9 bases between.

The chain uses TRBV14 and TRBJ2-7; D is possibly TRBD1 (5 bases). The germline CDR1 and CDR2 sequences are SGHDN and FVKESK. The germline V and J ends were trimmed by 0 bases and 6 bases, with 6 bases remaining between them. The CDR3 sequence is 12 residues long. This CDR3 is CASSQERGEQYF. Here the CDR3 DNA reads TGTGCCAGCAGCCAAGAAAGGGGCGAGCAGTACTTC.

The rearrangement links TRBV5-1 to TRBJ2-7, with D perhaps assigned TRBD1 or TRBD2 (6 bases each). Germline values: CDR1 SGHRS, CDR2 YFSETQ. Trimming removed 6 bases at V and 0 bases at J, with 10 bases between. The CDR3 is 13 residues long. CDR3 protein: CASKEGDSYEQYF. For the CDR3, the DNA is TGCGCCAGCAAGGAGGGGGACTCCTACGAGCAGTACTTC.

The rearrangement uses TRBV18 and TRBJ1-2; D is possibly TRBD1 (5 bases). The CDR3 has 15 residues. Germline V gives CDR1 KGHSH, CDR2 LQKENI. V lost 3 bases, J lost 0 bases, and 11 bases lay in between. This CDR3 is CASSPDREANYGYTF. In DNA form, the CDR3 reads TGTGCCAGCTCACCCGACAGAGAAGCTAACTATGGCTACACCTTC.

The chain uses TRBV7-6 and TRBJ1-5, with a tentative D call TRBD1 (5 bases). V lost 5 bases to trimming and J lost 1 base, with 9 bases between them. CDR1 and CDR2 from the germline V gene are SGHVS and FNYEAQ. The CDR3 is made up of 14 amino acids. The CDR3 nucleotides read TGTGCCAGCAGCCGGGACGGGAGCAATCAGCCCCAGCATTTT. Translated: CASSRDGSNQPQHF.

This clone was recorded only once. The chain combines TRBV10-1 with TRBJ2-1, with 9 bases aligning to TRBD2. The J segment lost 3 bases and the V segment lost 5 bases, leaving 5 bases of the junction unmatched. Germline V CDR1 and CDR2: WNHNN, SYGVQD (reference sequence). The CDR3 contains 15 residues. The CDR3 reads CASSPTSGSYNEQFF. DNA of the CDR3: TGCGCCAGCAGTCCGACTAGCGGTAGCTACAATGAGCAGTTCTTC.

The chain links TRBV12-5 to TRBJ2-7; D remains unclear. Trimming stripped 6 bases from V and 2 bases from J, with 11 bases between. Germline loops: CDR1 LGHNT, CDR2 FRNRAP. CDR3 length: 13 residues. This CDR3 is CASGWTYTYEQYF. The CDR3 DNA reads TGTGCTAGTGGATGGACCTATACCTACGAGCAGTACTTC. The whole variable domain, remainder taken from reference TRBV12-5 and TRBJ2-7, is DARVTQTPRHKVTEMGQEVTMRCQPILGHNTVFWYRQTMMQGLELLAYFRNRAPLDDSGMPKDRFSAEMPDATLATLKIQPSEPRDSAVYFCASGWTYTYEQYFGPGTRLTVT.

This chain connects TRBV23-1 to TRBJ2-1; the match to TRBD2 covers 12 bases. TRBV23-1 is given ORF status, its function remaining uncertain. Trimming took 0 bases from V and 1 from J; bases not matched to a gene: 13. CDR3 length: 21 residues. The CDR3 bases are TGCGCCAGCAGTCAATCCCGGCGACTAGCGGGAGACTGGGTATCCTACAATGAGCAGTTCTTC. Its translation: CASSQSRRLAGDWVSYNEQFF.

The gene calls are TRBV5-1 and TRBJ2-5; a possible D gene is TRBD1 (6 bases). Deletions cut 3 bases from V and 0 bases from J, with 12 bases between. This CDR3 has 15 amino acids. CDR1 is SGHRS and CDR2 is YFSETQ in the germline V gene. CDR3 residues: CASSSNTGNQETQYF. The CDR3 nucleotides are TGCGCCAGCAGCTCAAATACAGGGAACCAAGAGACCCAGTACTTC.

This clone was counted only a few times. The rearrangement links TRBV6-2 or TRBV6-3 to TRBJ2-2, with 8 nucleotides matching TRBD2. The germline CDR1 and CDR2 sequences are MNHEY and SVGEGT. There are 16 residues in the CDR3. Trimming cost V 0 bases and J 7 bases; bases outside gene matches: 7. The DNA for the CDR3 is TGTGCCAGCAGTTACTCCGGGAGGGCCTCGGACGGGGAGCTGTTTTTT. Amino acid sequence: CASSYSGRASDGELFF.

This rearrangement joins TRBV7-9 to TRBJ2-7; D gene unclear. Between the trimmed V and J ends, which lost 1 base and 3 bases, there was a span of 4 bases. The CDR3 is 12 residues long. Germline CDR1 reads SEHNR; CDR2 reads FQNEAQ (reference sequence). As DNA, the CDR3 is TGTGCCAGCAGCTTAGTCAACTACGAGCAGTACTTC. As protein: CASSLVNYEQYF.

V is TRBV6-5 and J is TRBJ1-3; D is unresolved. There are 11 residues in the CDR3. Deletions cut 7 bases from V and 4 bases from J, with 5 bases between. Per the germline V gene, CDR1 is MNHEY and CDR2 is SVGAGI. The CDR3 nucleotides are TGTGCCAGCATTACGGGAAACACCATATATTTT. Protein sequence: CASITGNTIYF.